Following are 27 T cell receptor beta chains from one sample sequenced in a study of cytomegalovirus exposure and HLA in healthy donors. PCR was performed using 60 Vbeta and 13 Jbeta primers. Data came from immunoSEQ multiplex PCR; TCRdb stores just in-frame clones and leaves some out. The sample yields some 250,000 clones, roughly 82% seen once. Sequenced sample: PBMCs. All receptors derive from a woman aged 40 to 49 in good health and CMV-seropositive.

A note on this clone: This same CDR3 is encoded by further DNA sequences in the sample. The CDR3 region has the DNA TGTGCCAGCGGGCATTACGAGCAGTACTTC. Its translation: CASGHYEQYF. The V call is TRBV27, the J call TRBJ2-7, with no clear D. This CDR3 region has 10 residues. V lost 8 bases and J lost 4, with 6 bases in between. Germline-derived CDR1 and CDR2 are MNHEY and SMNVEV (reference sequence).

This chain joins TRBV5-1 and TRBJ1-2, with a tentative D call TRBD1 (5 bases). The CDR3 runs to 14 residues. Germline values: CDR1 SGHRS, CDR2 YFSETQ. The V and J ends lost 0 bases and 2 bases respectively, with 8 bases between them. The CDR3 protein is CASSLDPGNYGYTF. CDR3 sequence (DNA): TGCGCCAGCAGCTTGGATCCAGGGAACTATGGCTACACCTTC.

This clone occurred a few times. The chain combines TRBV7-8 with TRBJ2-5; 14 nucleotides line up with TRBD2. With V trimmed by 6 bases and J by 5 bases, 2 bases remained unmatched. Germline CDR1 SGHVS, CDR2 FQNEAQ. The CDR3 covers 14 residues. CDR3 amino acids: CASRRTSGGETQYF. The CDR3 bases are TGTGCCAGCAGGAGGACTAGCGGGGGGGAGACCCAGTACTTC.

V gene TRBV13 combines with J gene TRBJ2-5; a weak D match, TRBD1 (6 bases). V was shortened by 5 bases and J by 1 base, with 17 bases between the two germline ends. Looked up from germline, CDR1 is PRHDT and CDR2 is FYEKMQ (reference sequence). This CDR3 region has 16 residues. The CDR3 loop is CASSETGSTVQETQYF. Written as DNA, the CDR3 is TGTGCCAGCAGCGAAACAGGGTCTACAGTCCAAGAGACCCAGTACTTC.

The V call is TRBV6-6, the J call TRBJ1-5, with unresolved D. This CDR3 is built from 15 residues. The germline V gene encodes CDR1 MNHNY and CDR2 SVGAGI (reference sequence). V dropped 0 bases and J dropped 4 bases, with 10 bases sitting between them. DNA for the CDR3: TGTGCCAGCAGTTACTCGATCCGGGGTAATCAGCCCCAGCATTTT. It is translated as CASSYSIRGNQPQHF.

The V call is TRBV27, the J call TRBJ1-6; 7 bases match TRBD1. Germline V lookup: CDR1 MNHEY, CDR2 SMNVEV (reference sequence). The CDR3 contains 17 residues. V shed 6 bases and J 7 bases; nucleotides not matched to a gene: 15. The CDR3 protein is CASRPPFGQAGNSPLHF. The CDR3, as DNA: TGTGCCAGCAGACCGCCCTTCGGACAGGCCGGGAATTCACCCCTCCACTTT.

V and J are TRBV5-6 and TRBJ1-2; D is undetermined. Germline V gene lookup returns CDR1 SGHDT and CDR2 YYEEEE. The CDR3 contains 12 residues. V lost 3 bases to trimming and J lost 2 bases, with 5 bases between them. The CDR3 protein is CASSSQNYGYTF. In nucleotides, the CDR3 is TGTGCCAGCAGCTCACAGAACTATGGCTACACCTTC.

This clone occurred once. The chain couples TRBV5-1 to TRBJ1-1; 12 bases are shared with TRBD1. The V gene end was trimmed by 3 bases and the J gene end by 4 bases; junction bases not matched to a gene: 7. This CDR3 region has 16 residues. Germline V gene sequence: CDR1 SGHRS, CDR2 YFSETQ. The CDR3, as DNA: TGCGCCAGCAGCTGGACCCCGGGACAGGGGGCCACTGAAGCTTTCTTT. The encoded protein is CASSWTPGQGATEAFF. Supplemented by reference TRBV5-1 and TRBJ1-1, the full variable domain reads KAGVTQTPRYLIKTRGQQVTLSCSPISGHRSVSWYQQTPGQGLQFLFEYFSETQRNKGNFPGRFSGRQFSNSRSEMNVSTLELGDSALYLCASSWTPGQGATEAFFGQGTRLTVV.

This sequence joins TRBV23-1 and TRBJ1-1; 7 bases line up with TRBD1. TRBV23-1 is marked as an open reading frame, function uncertain. The CDR3 length is 14 residues. V trimming: 9 bases; J trimming: 5 bases; junction bases outside the gene matches: 12. CDR3 nucleotide sequence: TGCGCCAGGTCCCCTTGGACAGGATGGACTGAAGCTTTCTTT. Translating it yields CARSPWTGWTEAFF.

The rearrangement uses TRBV22-1 and TRBJ1-2; the D call TRBD1 from the table was never checked on the DNA. TRBV22-1 represents a pseudogene. This CDR3 spans 18 amino acids. The CDR3 is CPGSGRDRGRGKDYGYTF. The DNA of the CDR3 is TGTCCTGGGAGCGGTCGGGACAGGGGGCGAGGAAAGGACTATGGCTACACCTTC.

V and J are TRBV5-1 and TRBJ1-1; the match to TRBD1 covers 8 bases. The J segment lost 5 bases and the V segment lost 0 bases, leaving 6 bases of the junction unmatched. This CDR3 is built from 15 residues. CDR1 is SGHRS, CDR2 YFSETQ, per germline. CDR3 DNA: TGCGCCAGCAGCTTGGAATCAGGGGGCCGAACTGAAGCTTTCTTT. Protein sequence: CASSLESGGRTEAFF.

This chain links TRBV7-2 with TRBJ2-2; 13 bases line up with TRBD2. V was pared by 7 bases and J by 4 bases, with 6 bases of the junction left unmatched. The length of the CDR3 is 16 residues. Germline V gives CDR1 SGHTA, CDR2 FQGNSA. CDR3 in DNA: TGTGCCAGCACCGCTGGACTAGCGGGAGTCACCGGGGAGCTGTTTTTT. Protein sequence: CASTAGLAGVTGELFF. The entire variable domain, with the rest obtained from reference TRBV7-2 and TRBJ2-2, is as follows: GAGVSQSPSNKVTEKGKDVELRCDPISGHTALYWYRQSLGQGLEFLIYFQGNSAPDKSGLPSDRFSAERTGGSVSTLTIQRTQQEDSAVYLCASTAGLAGVTGELFFGEGSRLTVL.

The V gene is TRBV19, the J gene TRBJ1-1, with D possibly matching TRBD1 (5 bases). Germline V gene data show CDR1 as LNHDA and CDR2 as SQIVND (reference sequence). V was pared by 8 bases and J by 6 bases, with 16 bases between. The CDR3 is 13 residues long. CDR3 DNA: TGTGCCAGTTATACCGGGGGGGACGCTGAAGCTTTCTTT. Translating gives CASYTGGDAEAFF.

J is TRBJ1-1 and V is TRBV19; 10 nucleotides align to TRBD1. Germline CDR1 reads LNHDA; CDR2 reads SQIVND (reference sequence). This CDR3 region has 15 residues. Germline trimming cut 7 bases from V and 3 bases from J; bases unmatched to any gene: 8. CDR3 nucleotide sequence: TGTGCCAGTACCATATGGGACAGGGGAGACACTGAAGCTTTCTTT. It yields the protein CASTIWDRGDTEAFF.

The gene calls are TRBV9 and TRBJ2-3; 9 bases match TRBD2. V was pared by 3 bases and J by 0 bases, with 5 bases of the junction left unmatched. The CDR3 is 16 residues long. Germline CDR1 is SGDLS and CDR2 is YYNGEE. In nucleotides, the CDR3 is TGTGCCAGCAGCGAAGGGGCGGGGGGGAGCACAGATACGCAGTATTTT. Its translation: CASSEGAGGSTDTQYF.

V is TRBV15 and J is TRBJ2-3, with D possibly TRBD2 on 7 matching bases. V was cut by 5 bases and J by 1 base, with 16 bases left in between. The CDR3 loop spans 16 amino acids. CDR1 is LNHNV, CDR2 YYDKDF, per germline (reference sequence). The CDR3 nucleotides are TGTGCCACCAGCGGGAAGATAGGGGGGGGCACAGATACGCAGTATTTT. It yields the protein CATSGKIGGGTDTQYF.

The chain uses TRBV7-2 and TRBJ2-7, with no clear D. V was pared by 5 bases and J by 2 bases, with 16 bases between. CDR3 size: 15 residues. Germline V gene lookup returns CDR1 SGHTA and CDR2 FQGNSA. In DNA form, the CDR3 reads TGTGCCAGCAGCCTGGCACCTGGCGGCCCCTACGAGCAGTACTTC. Amino acids: CASSLAPGGPYEQYF.

This chain uses TRBV4-2 with TRBJ2-1; 7 bases line up with TRBD1. CDR3 length equals 19 residues. The germline V gene has CDR1 LGHNA and CDR2 YNFKEQ. Trimming took 3 bases from V and 1 from J; bases not matched to a gene: 15. This chain's CDR3 is CASSQRGQLSSHSYNEQFF. In DNA form, the CDR3 reads TGTGCCAGCAGCCAGAGGGGGCAACTGAGCTCCCATTCCTACAATGAGCAGTTCTTC.

V gene TRBV18 combines with J gene TRBJ2-5; TRBD2 agrees at 14 bases. Germline loops: CDR1 KGHSH, CDR2 LQKENI. With 1 base clipped from V and 5 bases from J, the junction kept 0 bases outside the gene matches. There are 15 residues in the CDR3. CDR3 coding DNA: TGTGCCAGCTCACCACGGACTAGCGGGAGGGAGACCCAGTACTTC. Translation gives CASSPRTSGRETQYF.

The rearrangement joins TRBV7-6 to TRBJ2-2; 11 bases match TRBD2. The V gene end was trimmed by 3 bases and the J gene end by 6 bases; junction bases not matched to a gene: 9. The CDR3 has 17 amino acids. CDR1 and CDR2 from the germline V gene are SGHVS and FNYEAQ. The CDR3 region is CASSLATSGEWAGELFF. Written as DNA, the CDR3 is TGTGCCAGCAGCTTGGCGACTAGCGGGGAATGGGCCGGGGAGCTGTTTTTT.

This chain links TRBV5-1 with TRBJ1-3; D remains ambiguous. V was cut by 2 bases and J by 0 bases, with 15 bases left in between. CDR1 SGHRS and CDR2 YFSETQ come from the germline V gene. The CDR3 spans 17 residues. This CDR3 is CASSLRVAASSGNTIYF. CDR3 DNA: TGCGCCAGCAGCTTACGGGTCGCAGCCTCCTCTGGAAACACCATATATTTT. The whole variable domain, remainder taken from reference TRBV5-1 and TRBJ1-3, is KAGVTQTPRYLIKTRGQQVTLSCSPISGHRSVSWYQQTPGQGLQFLFEYFSETQRNKGNFPGRFSGRQFSNSRSEMNVSTLELGDSALYLCASSLRVAASSGNTIYFGEGSWLTVV.

The gene calls are TRBV6-5 and TRBJ1-6; 9 bases agree with TRBD1. The V and J ends lost 6 bases and 7 bases, in that order; junction bases with no gene match: 4. Looked up from germline, CDR1 is MNHEY and CDR2 is SVGAGI. This CDR3 comprises 14 residues. CDR3 coding DNA: TGTGCCAGCAGCATCGGGACAGGGAATTCACCCCTCCACTTT. Its protein is CASSIGTGNSPLHF.

This chain links TRBV5-1 with TRBJ2-5, with D tentatively TRBD1 (6 bases). The DNA matches TRBJ2-7 better at its end, which makes the J call doubtful. In germline, CDR1 is SGHRS, CDR2 YFSETQ. The length of the CDR3 is 14 residues. For the CDR3, the DNA is TGCGCCAGCAGCTTGGAGGCGGACAGCTACGAGCAGTACTTC. Protein: CASSLEADSYEQYF.

The chain joins TRBV29-1 to TRBJ2-5; TRBD2 agrees at 8 bases. CDR3 length equals 14 residues. Germline V CDR1 and CDR2: SQVTM, ANQGSEA. V lost 2 bases and J lost 2; bases outside the gene matches: 4. This chain's CDR3 is CSVERGTRQETQYF. The CDR3 DNA follows: TGCAGCGTTGAAAGGGGGACTAGGCAAGAGACCCAGTACTTC.

This clone was seen more than once but under ten times. V is TRBV6-6 and J is TRBJ2-3, with unresolved D. Trimming cost V 5 bases and J 5 bases, with 8 bases left between them. Germline CDR1 is MNHNY and CDR2 is SVGAGI (reference sequence). The length of the CDR3 is 12 residues. The CDR3, as DNA: TGTGCCAGCAGTCCTCTAGGAGATACGCAGTATTTT. As protein: CASSPLGDTQYF.

The chain's CDR3 is CAWSGRGIYGYTF. In nucleotides, the CDR3 is TGTGCCTGGAGTGGTCGGGGAATCTATGGCTACACCTTC. V usage is TRBV30 and J usage is TRBJ1-2; D gene unclear. With 1 base removed from V and 4 bases from J, the gap between germline ends came to 10 bases. Germline V gene lookup returns CDR1 GTSNPN and CDR2 SVGIG (reference sequence). This CDR3 contains 13 residues.

The chain links TRBV5-4 to TRBJ2-7; TRBD2 agrees at 8 bases. Germline CDR1 and CDR2: SGHNT and YYREEE (reference sequence). The CDR3 consists of 16 residues. With 3 bases clipped from V and 3 bases from J, the junction kept 11 bases outside the gene matches. The CDR3 loop is CASSSRTSPTVYEQYF. CDR3 bases: TGTGCCAGCAGCTCACGGACTAGCCCTACCGTCTACGAGCAGTACTTC. The entire variable domain, with the rest obtained from reference TRBV5-4 and TRBJ2-7, is as follows: ETGVTQSPTHLIKTRGQQVTLRCSSQSGHNTVSWYQQALGQGPQFIFQYYREEENGRGNFPPRFSGLQFPNYSSELNVNALELDDSALYLCASSSRTSPTVYEQYFGPGTRLTVT.